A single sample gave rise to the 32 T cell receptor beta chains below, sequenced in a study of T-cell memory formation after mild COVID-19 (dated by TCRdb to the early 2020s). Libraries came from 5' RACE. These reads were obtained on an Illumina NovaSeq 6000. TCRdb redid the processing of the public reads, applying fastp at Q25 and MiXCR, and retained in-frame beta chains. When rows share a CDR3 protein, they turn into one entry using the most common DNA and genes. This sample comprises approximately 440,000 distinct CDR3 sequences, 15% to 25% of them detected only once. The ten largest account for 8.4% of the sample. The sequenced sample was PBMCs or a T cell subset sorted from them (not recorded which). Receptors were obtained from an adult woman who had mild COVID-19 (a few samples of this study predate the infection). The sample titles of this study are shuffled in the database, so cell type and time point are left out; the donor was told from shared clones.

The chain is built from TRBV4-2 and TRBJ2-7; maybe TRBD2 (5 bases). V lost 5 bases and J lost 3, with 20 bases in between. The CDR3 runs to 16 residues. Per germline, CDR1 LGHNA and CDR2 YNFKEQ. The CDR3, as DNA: TGTGCCAGCAGCTTAGCGCCTCCGCGGAGCTACTACGAGCAGTACTTC. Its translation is CASSLAPPRSYYEQYF.

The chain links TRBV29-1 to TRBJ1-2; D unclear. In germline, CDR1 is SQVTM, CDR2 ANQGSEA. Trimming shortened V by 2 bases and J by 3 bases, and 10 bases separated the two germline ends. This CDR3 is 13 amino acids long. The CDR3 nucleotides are TGCAGCGTTGAAAAGGCTGCCTACTATGGCTACACCTTC. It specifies CSVEKAAYYGYTF.

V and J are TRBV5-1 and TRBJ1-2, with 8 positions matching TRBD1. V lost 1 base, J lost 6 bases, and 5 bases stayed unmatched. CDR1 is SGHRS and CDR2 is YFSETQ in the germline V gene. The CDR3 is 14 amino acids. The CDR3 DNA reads TGCGCCAGCAGCTTGCCCCGACAGGGGCATGGCTACACCTTC. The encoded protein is CASSLPRQGHGYTF.

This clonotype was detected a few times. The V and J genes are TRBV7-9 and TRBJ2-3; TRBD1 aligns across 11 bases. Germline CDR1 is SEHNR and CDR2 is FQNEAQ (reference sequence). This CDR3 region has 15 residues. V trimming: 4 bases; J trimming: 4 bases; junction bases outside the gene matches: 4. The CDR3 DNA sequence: TGTGCCAGCAGCTCGCCGGGACAGGGGGCAGATACGCAGTATTTT. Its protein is CASSSPGQGADTQYF.

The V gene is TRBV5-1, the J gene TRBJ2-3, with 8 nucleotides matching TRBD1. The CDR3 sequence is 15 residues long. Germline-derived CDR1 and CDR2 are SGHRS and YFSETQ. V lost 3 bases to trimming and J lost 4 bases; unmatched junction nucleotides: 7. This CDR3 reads CASSSPGGSPDTQYF. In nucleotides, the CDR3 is TGCGCCAGCAGCTCCCCAGGGGGCTCCCCAGATACGCAGTATTTT.

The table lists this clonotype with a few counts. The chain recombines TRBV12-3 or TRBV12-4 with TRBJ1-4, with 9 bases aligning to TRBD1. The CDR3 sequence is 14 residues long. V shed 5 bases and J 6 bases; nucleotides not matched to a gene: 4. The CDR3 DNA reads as TGTGCCAGCAGTCAAACAGGGGGCGATGAAAAACTGTTTTTT. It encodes CASSQTGGDEKLFF.

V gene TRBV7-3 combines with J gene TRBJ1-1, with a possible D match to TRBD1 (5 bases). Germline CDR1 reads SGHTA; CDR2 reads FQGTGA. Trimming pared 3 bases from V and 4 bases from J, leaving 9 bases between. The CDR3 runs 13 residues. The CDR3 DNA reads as TGTGCCAGCAGCTTTGACAGCAGCACTGAAGCTTTCTTT. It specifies CASSFDSSTEAFF. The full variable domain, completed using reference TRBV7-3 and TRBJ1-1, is GAGVSQTPSNKVTEKGKYVELRCDPISGHTALYWYRQSLGQGPEFLIYFQGTGAADDSGLPNDRFFAVRPEGSVSTLKIQRTERGDSAVYLCASSFDSSTEAFFGQGTRLTVV.

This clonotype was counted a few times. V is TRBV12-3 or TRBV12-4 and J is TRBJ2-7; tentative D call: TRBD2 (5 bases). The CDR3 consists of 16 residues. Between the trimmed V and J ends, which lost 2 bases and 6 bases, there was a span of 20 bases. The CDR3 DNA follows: TGTGCCAGCAGTTTATCCCGGACTTATTCCTACGTCGAGCAGTACTTC. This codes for CASSLSRTYSYVEQYF.

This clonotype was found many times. The CDR3 DNA reads TGTGCCAGCAGTTTAGAGCACAGGGGCATTAATTCACCCCTCCACTTT. It translates to CASSLEHRGINSPLHF. This chain connects TRBV6-5 to TRBJ1-6, with 7 nucleotides matching TRBD1. This CDR3 is 16 amino acids long. V lost 4 bases to trimming and J lost 6 bases; unmatched junction nucleotides: 9. Germline CDR1 MNHEY, CDR2 SVGAGI.

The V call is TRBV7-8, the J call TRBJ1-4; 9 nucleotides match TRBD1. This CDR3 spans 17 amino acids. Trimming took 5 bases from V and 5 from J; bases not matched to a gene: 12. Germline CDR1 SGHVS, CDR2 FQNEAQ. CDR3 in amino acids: CASSPRPGTGLNEKLFF. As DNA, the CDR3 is TGTGCCAGCAGCCCACGTCCCGGGACAGGGTTGAATGAAAAACTGTTTTTT. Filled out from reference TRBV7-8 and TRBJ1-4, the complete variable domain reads GAGVSQSPRYKVAKRGQDVALRCDPISGHVSLFWYQQALGQGPEFLTYFQNEAQLDKSGLPSDRFFAERPEGSVSTLKIQRTQQEDSAVYLCASSPRPGTGLNEKLFFGSGTQLSVL.

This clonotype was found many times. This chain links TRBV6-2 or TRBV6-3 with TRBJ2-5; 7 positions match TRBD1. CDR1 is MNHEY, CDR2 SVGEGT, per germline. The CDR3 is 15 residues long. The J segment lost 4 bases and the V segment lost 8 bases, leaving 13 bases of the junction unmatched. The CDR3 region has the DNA TGTGCCAGCCGCACTCCGACAGGGACGTCAGAGACCCAGTACTTC. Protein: CASRTPTGTSETQYF.

The DNA for the CDR3 is TGCAGTGCTAGAGTATTAGGCTCTGGGGCCAACGTCCTGACTTTC. Amino acids: CSARVLGSGANVLTF. V is TRBV20-1 and J is TRBJ2-6; no firm D call. This CDR3 has 15 amino acids. Germline loops: CDR1 DFQATT, CDR2 SNEGSKA (reference sequence). Between the trimmed V and J ends, which lost 1 base and 0 bases, there was a span of 7 bases.

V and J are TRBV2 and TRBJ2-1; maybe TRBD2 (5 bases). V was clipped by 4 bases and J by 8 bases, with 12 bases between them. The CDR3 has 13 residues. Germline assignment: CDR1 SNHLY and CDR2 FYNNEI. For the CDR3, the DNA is TGTGCCAGCAGTGGGCGGGTCGGCGATGAGCAGTTCTTC. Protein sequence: CASSGRVGDEQFF.

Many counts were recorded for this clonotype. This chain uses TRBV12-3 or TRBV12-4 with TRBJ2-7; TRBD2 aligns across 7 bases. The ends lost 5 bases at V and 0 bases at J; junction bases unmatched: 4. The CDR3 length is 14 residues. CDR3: CASSRGLDSYEQYF. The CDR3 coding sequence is TGTGCCAGCAGTAGAGGACTAGACTCCTACGAGCAGTACTTC.

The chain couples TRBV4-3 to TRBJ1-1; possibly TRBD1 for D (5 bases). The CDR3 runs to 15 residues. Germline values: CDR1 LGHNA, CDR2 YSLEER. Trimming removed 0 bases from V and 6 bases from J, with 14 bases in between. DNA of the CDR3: TGCGCCAGCAGCCAAGAAGACGGGGGAAGGGCTGAAGCTTTCTTT. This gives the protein CASSQEDGGRAEAFF.

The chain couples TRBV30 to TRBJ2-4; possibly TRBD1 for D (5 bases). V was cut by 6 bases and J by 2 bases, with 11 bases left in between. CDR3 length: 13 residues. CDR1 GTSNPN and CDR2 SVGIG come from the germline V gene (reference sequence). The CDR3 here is CACRQTTKNIQYF. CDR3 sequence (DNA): TGTGCCTGTAGACAGACAACCAAAAACATTCAGTACTTC.

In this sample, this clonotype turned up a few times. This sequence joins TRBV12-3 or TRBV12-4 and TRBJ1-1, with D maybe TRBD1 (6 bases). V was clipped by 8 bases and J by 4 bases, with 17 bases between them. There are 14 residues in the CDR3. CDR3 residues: CASWAGQGITEAFF. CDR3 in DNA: TGTGCCAGCTGGGCGGGCCAGGGGATCACTGAAGCTTTCTTT.

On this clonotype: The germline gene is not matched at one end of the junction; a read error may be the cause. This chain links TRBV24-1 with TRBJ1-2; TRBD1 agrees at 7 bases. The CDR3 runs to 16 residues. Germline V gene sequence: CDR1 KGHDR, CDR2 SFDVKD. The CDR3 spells CATSDSGTAAKYGYTF. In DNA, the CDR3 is TGTGCCACCAGTGATTCCGGGACAGCAGCTAAGTATGGCTACACCTTC.

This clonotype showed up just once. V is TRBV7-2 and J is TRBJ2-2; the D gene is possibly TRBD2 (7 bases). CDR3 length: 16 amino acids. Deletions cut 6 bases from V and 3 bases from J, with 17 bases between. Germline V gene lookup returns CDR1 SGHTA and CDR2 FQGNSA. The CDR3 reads CASSPPTGGYTGELFF. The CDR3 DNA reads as TGTGCCAGCAGTCCCCCAACGGGGGGCTACACCGGGGAGCTGTTTTTT.

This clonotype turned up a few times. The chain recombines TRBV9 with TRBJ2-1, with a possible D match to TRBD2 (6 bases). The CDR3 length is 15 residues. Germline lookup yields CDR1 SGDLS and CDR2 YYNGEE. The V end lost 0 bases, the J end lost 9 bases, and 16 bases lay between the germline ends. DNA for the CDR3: TGTGCCAGCAGCGTAGTTGCGGGGTACAATCTTGAGCAGTTCTTC. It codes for CASSVVAGYNLEQFF.

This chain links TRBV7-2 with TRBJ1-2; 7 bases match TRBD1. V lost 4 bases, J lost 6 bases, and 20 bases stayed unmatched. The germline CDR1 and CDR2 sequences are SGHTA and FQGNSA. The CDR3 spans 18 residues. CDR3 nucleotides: TGTGCCAGCAGCTACGAACCTCACAGTATTGGGACAGTCCATGGCTACACCTTC. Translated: CASSYEPHSIGTVHGYTF.

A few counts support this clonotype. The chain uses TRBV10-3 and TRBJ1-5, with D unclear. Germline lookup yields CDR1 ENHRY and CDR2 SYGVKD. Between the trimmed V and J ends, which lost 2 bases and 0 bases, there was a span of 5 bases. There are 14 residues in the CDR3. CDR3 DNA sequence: TGTGCCATCAGTGAGGAAAGTAGCAATCAGCCCCAGCATTTT. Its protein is CAISEESSNQPQHF.

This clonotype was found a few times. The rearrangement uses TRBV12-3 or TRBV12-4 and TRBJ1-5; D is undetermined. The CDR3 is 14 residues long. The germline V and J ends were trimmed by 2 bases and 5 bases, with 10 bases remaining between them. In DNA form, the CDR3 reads TGTGCCAGCAGTTTACAGGCAGGCGATCAGCCCCAGCATTTT. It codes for CASSLQAGDQPQHF.

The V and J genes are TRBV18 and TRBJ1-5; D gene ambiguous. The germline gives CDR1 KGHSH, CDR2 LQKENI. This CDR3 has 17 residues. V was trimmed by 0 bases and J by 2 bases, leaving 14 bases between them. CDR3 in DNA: TGTGCCAGCTCACCACCTTTTGAGAGGGTGGGCAATCAGCCCCAGCATTTT. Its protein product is CASSPPFERVGNQPQHF.

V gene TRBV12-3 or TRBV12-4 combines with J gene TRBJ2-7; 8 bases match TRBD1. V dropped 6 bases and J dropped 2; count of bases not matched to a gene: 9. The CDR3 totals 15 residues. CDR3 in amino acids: CASRREQGVAYEQYF. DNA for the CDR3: TGTGCCAGCAGGCGGGAACAGGGGGTCGCCTACGAGCAGTACTTC.

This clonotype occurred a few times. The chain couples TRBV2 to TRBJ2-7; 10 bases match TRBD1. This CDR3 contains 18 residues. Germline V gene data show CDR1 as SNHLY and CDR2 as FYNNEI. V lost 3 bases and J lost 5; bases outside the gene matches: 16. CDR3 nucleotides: TGTGCCAGCAGTGAGAGGTTGTTCCGGGACAGGGGTCCTCACGAGCAGTACTTC. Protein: CASSERLFRDRGPHEQYF.

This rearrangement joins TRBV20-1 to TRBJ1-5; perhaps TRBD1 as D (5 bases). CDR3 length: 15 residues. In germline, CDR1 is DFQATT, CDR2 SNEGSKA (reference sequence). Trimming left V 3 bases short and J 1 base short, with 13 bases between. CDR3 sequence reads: CSASRDRVSNQPQHF. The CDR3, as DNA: TGCAGTGCTAGTAGGGACCGAGTGAGCAATCAGCCCCAGCATTTT.

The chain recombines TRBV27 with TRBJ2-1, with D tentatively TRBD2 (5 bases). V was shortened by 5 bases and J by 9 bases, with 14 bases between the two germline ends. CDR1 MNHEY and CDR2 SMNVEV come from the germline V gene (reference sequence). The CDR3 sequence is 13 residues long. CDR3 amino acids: CASSHGREAEQFF. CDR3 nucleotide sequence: TGTGCCAGCAGTCACGGACGGGAAGCTGAGCAGTTCTTC.

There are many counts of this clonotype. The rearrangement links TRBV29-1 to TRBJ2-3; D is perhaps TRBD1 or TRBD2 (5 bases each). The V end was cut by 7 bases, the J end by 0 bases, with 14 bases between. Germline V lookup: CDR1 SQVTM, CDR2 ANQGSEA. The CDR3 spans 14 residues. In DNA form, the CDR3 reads TGCAGCGGGAAAGACGGGGCCAGCACAGATACGCAGTATTTT. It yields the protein CSGKDGASTDTQYF.

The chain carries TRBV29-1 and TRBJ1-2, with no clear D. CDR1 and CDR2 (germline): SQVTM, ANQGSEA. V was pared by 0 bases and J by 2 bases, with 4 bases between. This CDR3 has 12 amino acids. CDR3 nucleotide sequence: TGCAGCGTTGAAGATCGAAACTATGGCTACACCTTC. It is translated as CSVEDRNYGYTF. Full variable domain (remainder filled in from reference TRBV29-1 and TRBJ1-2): SAVISQKPSRDICQRGTSLTIQCQVDSQVTMMFWYRQQPGQSLTLIATANQGSEATYESGFVIDKFPISRPNLTFSTLTVSNMSPEDSSIYLCSVEDRNYGYTFGSGTRLTVV.

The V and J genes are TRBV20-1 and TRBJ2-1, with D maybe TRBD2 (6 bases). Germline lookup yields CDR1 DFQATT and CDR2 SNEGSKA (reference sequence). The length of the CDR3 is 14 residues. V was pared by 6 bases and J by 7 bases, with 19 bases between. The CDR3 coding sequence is TGCAGTGCCCCCCTGGGGAGCGCGGGGAATGAGCAGTTCTTC. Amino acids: CSAPLGSAGNEQFF.

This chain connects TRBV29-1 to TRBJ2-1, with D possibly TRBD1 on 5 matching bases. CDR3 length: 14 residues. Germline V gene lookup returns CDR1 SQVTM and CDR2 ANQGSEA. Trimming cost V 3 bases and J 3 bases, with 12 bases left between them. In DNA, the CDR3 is TGCAGCGTTGAGGGGCAGCCTTTCTACAATGAGCAGTTCTTC. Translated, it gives CSVEGQPFYNEQFF.